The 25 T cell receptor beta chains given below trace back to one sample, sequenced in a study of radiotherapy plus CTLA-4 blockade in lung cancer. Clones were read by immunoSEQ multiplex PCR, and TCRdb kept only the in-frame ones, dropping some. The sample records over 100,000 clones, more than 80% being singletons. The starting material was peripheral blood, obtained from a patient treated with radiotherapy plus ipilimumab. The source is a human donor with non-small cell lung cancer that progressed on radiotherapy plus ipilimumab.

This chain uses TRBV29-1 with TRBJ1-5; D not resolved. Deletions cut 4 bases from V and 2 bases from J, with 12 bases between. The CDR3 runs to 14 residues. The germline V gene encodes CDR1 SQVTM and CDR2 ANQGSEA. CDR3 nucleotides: TGCAGCGTTGCTGTTGGGCAGGGCAATCAGCCCCAGCATTTT. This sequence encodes CSVAVGQGNQPQHF.

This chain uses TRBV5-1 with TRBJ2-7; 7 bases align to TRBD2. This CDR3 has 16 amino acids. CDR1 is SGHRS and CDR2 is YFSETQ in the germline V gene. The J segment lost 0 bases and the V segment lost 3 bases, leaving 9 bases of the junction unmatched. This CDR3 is CASSYYERGLSYEQYF. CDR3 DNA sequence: TGCGCCAGCAGCTATTACGAGCGGGGCCTCTCCTACGAGCAGTACTTC.

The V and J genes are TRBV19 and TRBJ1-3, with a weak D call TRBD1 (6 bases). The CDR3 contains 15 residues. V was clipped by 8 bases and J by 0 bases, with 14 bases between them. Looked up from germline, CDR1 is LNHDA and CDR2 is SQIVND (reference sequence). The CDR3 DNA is TGTGCCAGTTCAACAGGGAAATCCTCTGGAAACACCATATATTTT. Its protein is CASSTGKSSGNTIYF.

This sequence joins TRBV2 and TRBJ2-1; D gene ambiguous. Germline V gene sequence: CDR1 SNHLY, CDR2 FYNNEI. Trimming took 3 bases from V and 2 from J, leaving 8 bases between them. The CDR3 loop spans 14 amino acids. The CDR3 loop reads CASSDRTAYNEQFF. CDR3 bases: TGTGCCAGCAGTGACAGGACGGCCTACAATGAGCAGTTCTTC.

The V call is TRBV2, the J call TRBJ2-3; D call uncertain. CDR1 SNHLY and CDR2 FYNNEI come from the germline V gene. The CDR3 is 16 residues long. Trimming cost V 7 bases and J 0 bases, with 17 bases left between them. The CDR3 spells CASNDLEAPSTDTQYF. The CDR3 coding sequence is TGTGCCAGCAATGACCTGGAAGCGCCGAGCACAGATACGCAGTATTTT.

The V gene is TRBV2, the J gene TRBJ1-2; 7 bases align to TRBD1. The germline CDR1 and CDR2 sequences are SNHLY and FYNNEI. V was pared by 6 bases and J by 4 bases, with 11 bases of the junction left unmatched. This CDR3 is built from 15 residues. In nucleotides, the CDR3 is TGTGCCAGCAGACCCAACAGGGGCCCTACCTATGGCTACACCTTC. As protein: CASRPNRGPTYGYTF.

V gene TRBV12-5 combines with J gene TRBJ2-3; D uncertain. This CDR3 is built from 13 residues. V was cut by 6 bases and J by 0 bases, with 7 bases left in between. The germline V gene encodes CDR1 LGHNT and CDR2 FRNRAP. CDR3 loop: CASGPLSTDTQYF. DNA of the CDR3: TGTGCTAGTGGGCCCCTAAGCACAGATACGCAGTATTTT.

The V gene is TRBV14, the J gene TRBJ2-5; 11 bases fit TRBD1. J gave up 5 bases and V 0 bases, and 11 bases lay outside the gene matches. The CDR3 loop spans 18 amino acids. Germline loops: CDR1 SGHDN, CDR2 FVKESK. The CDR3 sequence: CASSQDALDRGPWETQYF. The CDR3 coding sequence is TGTGCCAGCAGCCAAGATGCGTTGGACAGGGGGCCGTGGGAGACCCAGTACTTC.

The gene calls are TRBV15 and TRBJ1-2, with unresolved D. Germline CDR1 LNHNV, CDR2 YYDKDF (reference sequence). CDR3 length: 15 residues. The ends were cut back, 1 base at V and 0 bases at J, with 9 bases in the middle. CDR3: CATSRARVTNYGYTF. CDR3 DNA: TGTGCCACCAGCAGAGCGAGGGTAACTAACTATGGCTACACCTTC.

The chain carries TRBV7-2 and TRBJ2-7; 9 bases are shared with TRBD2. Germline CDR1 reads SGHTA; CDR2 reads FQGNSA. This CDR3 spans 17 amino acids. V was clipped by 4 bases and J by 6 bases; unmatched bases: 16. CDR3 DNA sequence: TGTGCCAGCAGCTCCCCCCGGGTAGCGGGAGTGACAGGCGAGCAGTACTTC. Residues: CASSSPRVAGVTGEQYF.

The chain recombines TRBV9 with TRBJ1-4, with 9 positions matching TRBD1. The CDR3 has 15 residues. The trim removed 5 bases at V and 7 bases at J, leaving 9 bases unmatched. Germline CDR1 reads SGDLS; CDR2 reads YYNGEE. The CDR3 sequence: CASSRTGTGFEKLFF. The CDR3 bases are TGTGCCAGCAGTAGAACCGGGACAGGGTTTGAAAAACTGTTTTTT.

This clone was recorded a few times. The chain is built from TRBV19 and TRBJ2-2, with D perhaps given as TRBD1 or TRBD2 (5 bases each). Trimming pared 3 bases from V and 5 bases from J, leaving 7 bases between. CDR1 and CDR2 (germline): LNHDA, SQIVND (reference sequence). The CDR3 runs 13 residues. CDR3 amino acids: CASSIEGTGELFF. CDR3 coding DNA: TGTGCCAGTAGTATCGAGGGGACCGGGGAGCTGTTTTTT.

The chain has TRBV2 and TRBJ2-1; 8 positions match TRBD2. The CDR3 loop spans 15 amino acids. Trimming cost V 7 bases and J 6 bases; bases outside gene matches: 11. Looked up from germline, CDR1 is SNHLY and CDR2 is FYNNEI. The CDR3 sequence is CASKKRGLERNEQFF. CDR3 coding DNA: TGTGCCAGCAAAAAAAGGGGACTAGAACGCAATGAGCAGTTCTTC.

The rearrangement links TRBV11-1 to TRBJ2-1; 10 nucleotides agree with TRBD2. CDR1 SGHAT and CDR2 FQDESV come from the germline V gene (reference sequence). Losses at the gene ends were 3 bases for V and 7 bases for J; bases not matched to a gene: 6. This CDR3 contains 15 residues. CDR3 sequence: CASSLQAGGWNEQFF. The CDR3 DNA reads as TGTGCCAGCAGCTTGCAAGCGGGAGGGTGGAATGAGCAGTTCTTC.

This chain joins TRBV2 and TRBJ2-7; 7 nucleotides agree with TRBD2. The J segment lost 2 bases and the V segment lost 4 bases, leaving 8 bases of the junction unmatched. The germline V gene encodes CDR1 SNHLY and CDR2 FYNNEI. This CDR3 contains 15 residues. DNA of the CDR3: TGTGCCAGCAGTGGGGGGGGACTCCTCCCCTACGAGCAGTACTTC. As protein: CASSGGGLLPYEQYF.

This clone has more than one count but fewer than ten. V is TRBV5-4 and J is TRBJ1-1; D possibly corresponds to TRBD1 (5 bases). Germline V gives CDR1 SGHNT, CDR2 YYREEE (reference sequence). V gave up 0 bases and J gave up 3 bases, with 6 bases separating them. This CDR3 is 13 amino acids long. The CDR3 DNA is TGTGCCAGCAGCTTGGGAGGGGACACTGAAGCTTTCTTT. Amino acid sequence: CASSLGGDTEAFF.

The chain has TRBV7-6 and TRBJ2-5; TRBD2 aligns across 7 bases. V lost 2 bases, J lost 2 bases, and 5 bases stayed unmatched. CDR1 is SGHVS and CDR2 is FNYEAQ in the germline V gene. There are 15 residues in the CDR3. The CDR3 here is CASSLTGTKQETQYF. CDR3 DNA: TGTGCCAGCAGCTTAACCGGGACTAAGCAAGAGACCCAGTACTTC.

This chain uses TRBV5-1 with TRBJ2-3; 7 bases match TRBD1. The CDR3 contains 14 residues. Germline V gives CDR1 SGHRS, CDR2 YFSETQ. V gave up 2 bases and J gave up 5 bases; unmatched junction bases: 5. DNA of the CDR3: TGCGCCAGCAGCTTCGGACAGGTGGTAGATACGCAGTATTTT. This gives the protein CASSFGQVVDTQYF.

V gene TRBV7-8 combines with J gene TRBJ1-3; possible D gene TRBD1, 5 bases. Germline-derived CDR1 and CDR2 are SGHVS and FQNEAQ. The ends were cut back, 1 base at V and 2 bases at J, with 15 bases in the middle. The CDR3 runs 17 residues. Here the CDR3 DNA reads TGTGCCAGCAGCTTAGTGGGCAGGGTCATCACTGGAAACACCATATATTTT. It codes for CASSLVGRVITGNTIYF.

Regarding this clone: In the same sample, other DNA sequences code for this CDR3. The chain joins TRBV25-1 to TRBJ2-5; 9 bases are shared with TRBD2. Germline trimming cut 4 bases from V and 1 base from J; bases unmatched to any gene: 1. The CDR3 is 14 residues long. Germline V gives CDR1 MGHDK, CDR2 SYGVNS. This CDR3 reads CASSGLAAQETQYF. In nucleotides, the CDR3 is TGTGCCAGCAGTGGACTAGCGGCCCAAGAGACCCAGTACTTC.

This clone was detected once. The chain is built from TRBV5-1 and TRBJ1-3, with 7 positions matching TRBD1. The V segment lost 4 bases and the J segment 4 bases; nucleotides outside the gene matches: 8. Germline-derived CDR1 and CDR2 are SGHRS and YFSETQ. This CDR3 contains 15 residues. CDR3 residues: CASSLDRAQGNTIYF. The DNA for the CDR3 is TGCGCCAGCAGCCTTGACAGGGCCCAAGGAAACACCATATATTTT. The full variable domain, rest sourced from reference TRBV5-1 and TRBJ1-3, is KAGVTQTPRYLIKTRGQQVTLSCSPISGHRSVSWYQQTPGQGLQFLFEYFSETQRNKGNFPGRFSGRQFSNSRSEMNVSTLELGDSALYLCASSLDRAQGNTIYFGEGSWLTVV.

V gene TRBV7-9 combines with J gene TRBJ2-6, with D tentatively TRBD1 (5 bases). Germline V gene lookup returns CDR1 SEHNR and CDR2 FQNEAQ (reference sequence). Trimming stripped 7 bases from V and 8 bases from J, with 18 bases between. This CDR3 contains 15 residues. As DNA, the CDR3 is TGTGCCAGCATCAAATGGACACAAAGAACCAACGTCCTGACTTTC. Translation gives CASIKWTQRTNVLTF.

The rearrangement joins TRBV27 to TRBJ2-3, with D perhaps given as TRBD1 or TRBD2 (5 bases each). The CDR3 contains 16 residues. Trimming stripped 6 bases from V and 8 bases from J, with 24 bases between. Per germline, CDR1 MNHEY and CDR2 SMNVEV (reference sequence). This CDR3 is CASRRGVATEFGTQYF. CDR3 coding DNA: TGTGCCAGCAGGAGAGGGGTAGCGACGGAGTTTGGTACGCAGTATTTT.

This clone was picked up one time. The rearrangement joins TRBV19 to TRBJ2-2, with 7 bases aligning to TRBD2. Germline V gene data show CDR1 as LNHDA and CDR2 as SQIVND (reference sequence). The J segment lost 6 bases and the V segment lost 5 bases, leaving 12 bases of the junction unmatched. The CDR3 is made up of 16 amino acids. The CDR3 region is CASSHLGEGSSGELFF. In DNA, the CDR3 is TGTGCCAGTAGTCACCTTGGGGAGGGCAGTTCCGGGGAGCTGTTTTTT.

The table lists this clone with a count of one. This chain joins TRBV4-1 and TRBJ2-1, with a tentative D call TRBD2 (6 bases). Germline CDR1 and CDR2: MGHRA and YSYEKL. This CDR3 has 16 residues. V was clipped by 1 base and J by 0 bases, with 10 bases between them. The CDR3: CASSQGPGVSYNEQFF. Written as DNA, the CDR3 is TGCGCCAGCAGCCAAGGACCGGGAGTCTCCTACAATGAGCAGTTCTTC.